This T cell receptor beta chain was obtained from a study of T cells in Graves' hyperthyroidism and ophthalmopathy. Study details: Peripheral blood specimens were obtained at initial diagnosis, prior to any treatment. The study, taken as a whole, reports: Before onset, by a median of approximately 6.2 months, the model predicted ophthalmopathy.

The CDR3 length is 8 residues. V dropped 10 bases and J dropped 4 bases, with 2 bases sitting between them. Germline loops: CDR1 LNHDA, CDR2 SQIVND (reference sequence). About this clonotype: Its antigen remains unidentified.

What was amplified from RNA transcripts were TCR beta CDR3 regions. The HTBI primer set was used in a first-round RT-PCR of the TCR CDR3. MiXCR, run by TCRdb on the multiplex PCR reads, gives a single entry per CDR3 protein. The sample holds about 290,000 distinct CDR3 sequences, roughly 15% seen once. Diagnosis relied on clinical symptoms, serum thyroxine and TRAb, thyroid ultrasound and orbital computed tomography. The source of the PBMCs was about 10 ml of fresh peripheral blood. The clonotype comes from a woman aged 25 to 39 with Graves' hyperthyroidism that later progressed to Graves' ophthalmopathy. Sequenced input: blood. The chain couples TRBV19 to TRBJ2-7; the D is unclear. The CDR3, as DNA: TGTGCCACTTACGAGCAGTACTTC. Protein: CATYEQYF.